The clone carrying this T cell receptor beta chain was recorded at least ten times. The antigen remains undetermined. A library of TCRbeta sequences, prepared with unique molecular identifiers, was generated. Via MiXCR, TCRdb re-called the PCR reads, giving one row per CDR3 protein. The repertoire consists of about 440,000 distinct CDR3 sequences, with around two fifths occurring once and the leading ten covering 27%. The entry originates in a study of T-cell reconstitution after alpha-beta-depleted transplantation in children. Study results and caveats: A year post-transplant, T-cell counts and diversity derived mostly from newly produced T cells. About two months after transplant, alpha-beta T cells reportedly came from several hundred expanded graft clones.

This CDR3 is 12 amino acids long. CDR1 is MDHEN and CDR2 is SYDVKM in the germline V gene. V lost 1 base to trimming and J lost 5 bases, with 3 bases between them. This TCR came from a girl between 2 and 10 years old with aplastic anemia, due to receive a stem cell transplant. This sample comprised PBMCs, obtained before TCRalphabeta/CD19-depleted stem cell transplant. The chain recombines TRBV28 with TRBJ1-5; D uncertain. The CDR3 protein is CASSLSDQPQHF. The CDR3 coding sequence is TGTGCCAGCAGTTTATCCGATCAGCCCCAGCATTTT.